Listed below are T cell receptor beta chains from one sample, sequenced in a study of T cells after yellow fever vaccination. A single record per CDR3 protein comes from TCRdb applying MiXCR to the 5' RACE reads. The sample contains about 400,000 distinct CDR3 sequences, over 5% of which appear only once. The source material was PBMCs, sampled 5 days after the yellow fever booster vaccination. The source is a young man who received the YFV17D yellow fever vaccine. CDR3s include the opening cysteine and the closing phenylalanine or tryptophan. A D gene is named only where the DNA matches it firmly. The listing skips clone size in some rows; elsewhere it reads once, few, many or a size class.

CDR3nt: TGTGCCAGCAGCTTGGAGCGGCCTAACTATGGCTACACCTTC
CDR3aa: CASSLERPNYGYTF
j_gene: TRBJ1-2
d_gene: .
abundance: few
v_gene: TRBV5-4

CDR3nt: TGTGCCAGCAGTGAATACTTTTTTGGACAGGCTGATAATTCACCCCTCCACTTT
CDR3aa: CASSEYFFGQADNSPLHF
j_gene: TRBJ1-6
d_gene: TRBD1
abundance: few
v_gene: TRBV25-1

CDR3nt: TGTGCCAGCAGTGGTAGCCTAGCGGGAGCTGGTGGAGAGACCCAGTACTTC
CDR3aa: CASSGSLAGAGGETQYF
j_gene: TRBJ2-5
d_gene: TRBD2
abundance: .
v_gene: TRBV6-1

CDR3nt: TGTGCCAGCAGTCAGGGAGGTAGCGCTTTCTTT
CDR3aa: CASSQGGSAFF
j_gene: TRBJ1-1
d_gene: .
abundance: .
v_gene: TRBV6-5

CDR3nt: TGTGCCAGCCGTGGGGACCAGAACACTGAAGCTTTCTTT
CDR3aa: CASRGDQNTEAFF
j_gene: TRBJ1-1
d_gene: .
abundance: few
v_gene: TRBV18

CDR3nt: TGTGCCAGCAGCCATGGGACTAGCGGGAGTGGGACAGATACGCAGTATTTT
CDR3aa: CASSHGTSGSGTDTQYF
j_gene: TRBJ2-3
d_gene: TRBD2
abundance: many
v_gene: TRBV7-2

CDR3nt: TGTGCCAGCAGCTTGGGACCTAACTCTGGGGCCAACGTCCTGACTTTC
CDR3aa: CASSLGPNSGANVLTF
j_gene: TRBJ2-6
d_gene: .
abundance: few
v_gene: TRBV5-6

CDR3nt: TGTGCCAGCAGCTTCGTAGTAGCGGCCCACAATGAGCAGTTCTTC
CDR3aa: CASSFVVAAHNEQFF
j_gene: TRBJ2-1
d_gene: .
abundance: many
v_gene: TRBV13

CDR3nt: TGTGCCAGCAGCCGCGGGAGTACGCAGTATTTT
CDR3aa: CASSRGSTQYF
j_gene: TRBJ2-3
d_gene: TRBD2
abundance: .
v_gene: TRBV7-9

CDR3nt: TGTGCCAGCAGCAATCCGGGGCTAGCGGGTGGGGTAGATACGCAGTATTTT
CDR3aa: CASSNPGLAGGVDTQYF
j_gene: TRBJ2-3
d_gene: TRBD2
abundance: .
v_gene: TRBV6-1

CDR3nt: TGTGCCAGCGGGGGGGGGACACACACCGGGGAGCTGTTTTTT
CDR3aa: CASGGGTHTGELFF
j_gene: TRBJ2-2
d_gene: .
abundance: .
v_gene: TRBV2

CDR3nt: TGTGCCAGCATGCTAGCGGGTACAGATACGCAGTATTTT
CDR3aa: CASMLAGTDTQYF
j_gene: TRBJ2-3
d_gene: TRBD2
abundance: few
v_gene: TRBV6-6

CDR3nt: TGTGCCAGCAGCCACGCTGGCGGACAGGGAACCTACGAGCAGTACTTC
CDR3aa: CASSHAGGQGTYEQYF
j_gene: TRBJ2-7
d_gene: TRBD1
abundance: .
v_gene: TRBV7-2

CDR3nt: TGTGCCAGCAGTTTATCCGGGAGTGGCAATGAGCAGTTCTTC
CDR3aa: CASSLSGSGNEQFF
j_gene: TRBJ2-1
d_gene: .
abundance: few
v_gene: TRBV12-3/TRBV12-4

CDR3nt: TGTGCCAGCAGACACCTAAGGAATGAGCAGTTCTTC
CDR3aa: CASRHLRNEQFF
j_gene: TRBJ2-1
d_gene: .
abundance: .
v_gene: TRBV28